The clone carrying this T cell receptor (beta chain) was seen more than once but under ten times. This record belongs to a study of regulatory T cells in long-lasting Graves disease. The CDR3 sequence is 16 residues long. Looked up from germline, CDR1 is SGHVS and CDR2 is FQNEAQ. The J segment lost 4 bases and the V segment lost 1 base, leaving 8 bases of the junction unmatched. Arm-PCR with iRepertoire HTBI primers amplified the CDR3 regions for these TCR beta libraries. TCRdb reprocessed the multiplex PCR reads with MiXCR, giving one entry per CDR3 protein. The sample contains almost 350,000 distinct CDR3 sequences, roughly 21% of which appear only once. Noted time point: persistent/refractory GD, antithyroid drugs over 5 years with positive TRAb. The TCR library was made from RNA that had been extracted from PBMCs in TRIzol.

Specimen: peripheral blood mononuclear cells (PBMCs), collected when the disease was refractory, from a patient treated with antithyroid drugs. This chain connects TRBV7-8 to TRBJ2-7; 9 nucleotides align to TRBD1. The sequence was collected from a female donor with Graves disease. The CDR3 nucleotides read TGTGCCAGCAGCTTAGGAGACGCCGGGACAGGGTACGAGCAGTACTTC. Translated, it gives CASSLGDAGTGYEQYF. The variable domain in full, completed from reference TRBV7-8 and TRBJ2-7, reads GAGVSQSPRYKVAKRGQDVALRCDPISGHVSLFWYQQALGQGPEFLTYFQNEAQLDKSGLPSDRFFAERPEGSVSTLKIQRTQQEDSAVYLCASSLGDAGTGYEQYFGPGTRLTVT.